This entry lists 17 T cell receptor beta chains sequenced from one sample in a study of PD-L1 blockade in urothelial cancer. Sequenced by immunoSEQ multiplex PCR; TCRdb stores in-frame clones only, minus some. The sample yields 130,000 or so clones, around 85% seen once. Documented time point: pretreatment peripheral blood. The sequencing used PBMCs, collected around atezolizumab (anti-PD-L1) treatment. These receptor sequences come from a man between 45 and 60 years old with urothelial cancer.

The V gene is TRBV5-1, the J gene TRBJ2-1, with 11 bases matching TRBD2. The germline gives CDR1 SGHRS, CDR2 YFSETQ. There are 16 residues in the CDR3. V was clipped by 4 bases and J by 5 bases; unmatched bases: 8. The CDR3 bases are TGCGCCAGCAGCAGACTGACTAGCGGGAAGGACAATGAGCAGTTCTTC. This encodes CASSRLTSGKDNEQFF.

CDR3 nucleotide sequence: TGTGCCAGCAGCCCCCCGTCTAGCCAAGAGACCCAGTACTTC. As protein: CASSPPSSQETQYF. The chain is built from TRBV5-4 and TRBJ2-5; D not resolved. CDR1 is SGHNT, CDR2 YYREEE, per germline (reference sequence). This CDR3 region has 14 residues. V lost 4 bases, J lost 1 base, and 11 bases lay in between.

The V and J genes are TRBV28 and TRBJ1-4; 7 bases are shared with TRBD1. Germline loops: CDR1 MDHEN, CDR2 SYDVKM. This CDR3 comprises 15 residues. V lost 5 bases to trimming and J lost 5 bases; unmatched junction nucleotides: 8. The CDR3 DNA follows: TGTGCCAGCAGTCCCCCGACCAGGGGGAATGAAAAACTGTTTTTT. This translates into CASSPPTRGNEKLFF.

This clone has more than one count but fewer than ten. The genes are TRBV19 and TRBJ1-1; 9 bases are shared with TRBD1. The CDR3 consists of 15 residues. The germline gives CDR1 LNHDA, CDR2 SQIVND (reference sequence). With V trimmed by 5 bases and J by 2 bases, 6 bases remained unmatched. This CDR3 reads CASSPWGQGNTEAFF. In DNA, the CDR3 is TGTGCCAGTAGTCCCTGGGGACAGGGAAACACTGAAGCTTTCTTT.

The chain couples TRBV4-2 to TRBJ2-3, with 10 bases that match TRBD2. V dropped 0 bases and J dropped 0; count of bases not matched to a gene: 9. The CDR3 is 19 residues long. Germline CDR1 and CDR2: LGHNA and YNFKEQ. The CDR3 loop reads CASSQDAILAGGSTDTQYF. The DNA for the CDR3 is TGTGCCAGCAGCCAAGATGCCATCTTAGCGGGAGGAAGCACAGATACGCAGTATTTT.

The chain is built from TRBV2 and TRBJ2-7, with 7 nucleotides matching TRBD2. Trimming removed 1 base from V and 3 bases from J; junction bases left unmatched: 3. This CDR3 is built from 14 residues. Germline V gives CDR1 SNHLY, CDR2 FYNNEI. CDR3 loop: CASSEVRELYEQYF. The CDR3 coding sequence is TGTGCCAGCAGTGAAGTGCGGGAGCTCTACGAGCAGTACTTC.

V and J are TRBV6-6 and TRBJ2-7; 10 bases are shared with TRBD2. The CDR3 is 15 residues long. Losses at the gene ends were 0 bases for V and 6 bases for J; bases not matched to a gene: 5. From germline, CDR1 is MNHNY and CDR2 SVGAGI (reference sequence). CDR3 loop: CASSYSSGRLGEQYF. The CDR3 DNA sequence: TGTGCCAGCAGTTACTCTAGCGGGAGGTTAGGCGAGCAGTACTTC.

The rearrangement uses TRBV7-3 and TRBJ2-4, with a tentative D call TRBD1 (6 bases). The germline V gene has CDR1 SGHTA and CDR2 FQGTGA. V lost 5 bases to trimming and J lost 8 bases, with 16 bases between them. The CDR3 contains 14 residues. CDR3 amino acids: CASSPGQKRDIQYF. The CDR3 DNA follows: TGTGCCAGCAGCCCCGGACAGAAGAGGGACATTCAGTACTTC. The variable domain in full, with the rest retrieved from reference TRBV7-3 and TRBJ2-4, is GAGVSQTPSNKVTEKGKYVELRCDPISGHTALYWYRQSLGQGPEFLIYFQGTGAADDSGLPNDRFFAVRPEGSVSTLKIQRTERGDSAVYLCASSPGQKRDIQYFGAGTRLSVL.

In its sample, this clone was seen a few times. The gene calls are TRBV14 and TRBJ2-2; the D gene is possibly TRBD1 (5 bases). Germline V CDR1 and CDR2: SGHDN, FVKESK. This CDR3 is 17 amino acids long. V dropped 1 base and J dropped 7 bases, with 19 bases sitting between them. The CDR3 DNA reads as TGTGCCAGCAGCCAAGTTAACAGGTTTAGAACTTTCGGGGAGCTGTTTTTT. As protein: CASSQVNRFRTFGELFF.

As DNA, the CDR3 is TGTGCCAGCAGTCGGGAGGGGGGAAAGAATCAGCCCCAGCATTTT. The encoded protein is CASSREGGKNQPQHF. The genes are TRBV28 and TRBJ1-5, with D tentatively TRBD1 (6 bases). The length of the CDR3 is 15 residues. With 5 bases removed from V and 4 bases from J, the gap between germline ends came to 15 bases. CDR1 is MDHEN, CDR2 SYDVKM, per germline.

The chain employs TRBV7-3 and TRBJ2-7, with a tentative D call TRBD2 (6 bases). Trimming took off 2 bases at V and 2 bases at J, with 10 bases between the two ends. Looked up from germline, CDR1 is SGHTA and CDR2 is FQGTGA. The CDR3 contains 14 residues. In nucleotides, the CDR3 is TGTGCCAGCAGCTTACTCCCGGGGGCCTACGAGCAGTACTTC. This sequence encodes CASSLLPGAYEQYF.

The chain couples TRBV6-5 to TRBJ2-1; 10 bases align to TRBD2. V lost 8 bases to trimming and J lost 4 bases; unmatched junction nucleotides: 8. This CDR3 spans 15 amino acids. The germline CDR1 and CDR2 sequences are MNHEY and SVGAGI. CDR3 residues: CASQSGTSAYNEQFF. CDR3 bases: TGTGCCAGCCAGAGTGGGACTAGCGCTTACAATGAGCAGTTCTTC.

This chain uses TRBV9 with TRBJ2-7; 10 nucleotides align to TRBD1. Germline V lookup: CDR1 SGDLS, CDR2 YYNGEE. The junction had 6 bases not matched to a gene; V was cut back by 3 bases and J by 3 bases. The CDR3 covers 15 residues. DNA of the CDR3: TGTGCCAGCAGCGAAGAGACAGGGGGCCTCTACGAGCAGTACTTC. It yields the protein CASSEETGGLYEQYF.

CDR3 in DNA: TGTGCCAGCTCACCGACGACTAGCGGGAGTGTCGAGCAGTACTTC. Translated: CASSPTTSGSVEQYF. The chain employs TRBV18 and TRBJ2-7; 12 positions agree with TRBD2. CDR1 KGHSH and CDR2 LQKENI come from the germline V gene. The J segment lost 6 bases and the V segment lost 3 bases, leaving 6 bases of the junction unmatched. The CDR3 consists of 15 residues. Full variable domain (remainder filled in from reference TRBV18 and TRBJ2-7): NAGVMQNPRHLVRRRGQEARLRCSPMKGHSHVYWYRQLPEEGLKFMVYLQKENIIDESGMPKERFSAEFPKEGPSILRIQQVVRGDSAAYFCASSPTTSGSVEQYFGPGTRLTVT.

The chain joins TRBV25-1 to TRBJ1-1, with D possibly matching TRBD1 (6 bases). Germline V CDR1 and CDR2: MGHDK, SYGVNS. V shed 5 bases and J shed 0 bases, with 10 bases lying between them. CDR3 length: 14 residues. CDR3 bases: TGTGCCAGCAGTTTACAGGGAGTGAACACTGAAGCTTTCTTT. Protein: CASSLQGVNTEAFF. Full variable domain (remainder filled in from reference TRBV25-1 and TRBJ1-1): EADIYQTPRYLVIGTGKKITLECSQTMGHDKMYWYQQDPGMELHLIHYSYGVNSTEKGDLSSESTVSRIRTEHFPLTLESARPSHTSQYLCASSLQGVNTEAFFGQGTRLTVV.

The chain links TRBV19 to TRBJ1-1; 9 bases fit TRBD1. CDR3 length: 15 residues. J gave up 4 bases and V 7 bases, and 10 bases lay outside the gene matches. Germline V lookup: CDR1 LNHDA, CDR2 SQIVND (reference sequence). The DNA of the CDR3 is TGTGCCAGTACCCCTACAGGGGGCATTGGCACTGAAGCTTTCTTT. This sequence encodes CASTPTGGIGTEAFF.

In nucleotides, the CDR3 is TGTGCCAGTAGTGCGCGGGACAGGGCGGACTATGGCTACACCTTC. Its translation is CASSARDRADYGYTF. The J gene is TRBJ1-2, the V gene TRBV19; TRBD1 matches at 9 bases. The CDR3 is 15 amino acids. Trimming took 5 bases from V and 3 from J; bases not matched to a gene: 7. Germline loops: CDR1 LNHDA, CDR2 SQIVND (reference sequence).